This T cell receptor (beta chain) is drawn from a study of blood T cells in healthy people across ages. Study background: In model experiments, template switching was able to capture about one barcoded beta molecule for every two T cells that were present. Study results and caveats: With donor CMV status unknown, expanded clonotype changes were possibly confounded. Diversity of TCR beta per million T cells declined in a roughly linear way with age.

The CDR3 is 18 residues long. Trimming at V came to 3 bases and at J to 4 bases, leaving 13 bases not matched to a gene. CDR1 and CDR2 from the germline V gene are KGHSH and LQKENI. The authors ran a second PCR of roughly 6 to 12 cycles using a sample-barcoded 5' primer and a J-beta primer mix. In TCRdb, the 5' RACE reads were re-called with MiXCR into one record per CDR3 protein. This table holds roughly 680,000 distinct CDR3 sequences, under 25% found once. Concerning this clonotype itself: Its target is not known.

The material sequenced was blood. The gene calls are TRBV18 and TRBJ2-5; TRBD2 matches at 11 bases. The receptor comes from a man aged 65-85 years in good health. The CDR3 loop reads CASSPGLAGGGGGETQYF. CDR3 DNA: TGTGCCAGCTCACCGGGTCTAGCGGGAGGAGGAGGAGGAGAGACCCAGTACTTC.